This T cell receptor beta chain is from a study of spatial heterogeneity in lung cancer. Sample time point: sample taken at primary tumor resection. Unsorted tumor, nontumor lung tissue or cryopreserved PBMC supplied the whole RNA. The V gene's germline CDR1 is SEHNR and CDR2 FQNEAQ (reference sequence). V lost 2 bases to trimming and J lost 5 bases; unmatched junction nucleotides: 10. There are 16 residues in the CDR3. This clonotype was detected ten times or more. Each TCR cDNA molecule bore a unique molecular identifier. TCRdb re-called the 5' RACE reads through MiXCR, storing one row per CDR3 protein. Here the sample spans tens of thousands of distinct CDR3 sequences, over 6% being singletons.

The sequencing used PBMCs, collected at surgery. The chain carries TRBV7-9 and TRBJ2-7; 9 bases line up with TRBD1. The TCR sequence derives from a male donor with early-stage non-small cell lung cancer. The CDR3 DNA is TGTGCCAGCAGCTTAATATCGGGGACAGGGATCAACGAGCAGTACTTC. It encodes CASSLISGTGINEQYF. Based on the CDR3 plus reference TRBV7-9 and TRBJ2-7, the full variable domain is DTGVSQNPRHKITKRGQNVTFRCDPISEHNRLYWYRQTLGQGPEFLTYFQNEAQLEKSRLLSDRFSAERPKGSFSTLEIQRTEQGDSAMYLCASSLISGTGINEQYFGPGTRLTVT.